These 19 T cell receptor beta chains originate from one sample sequenced in a study of T-cell reconstitution after alpha-beta-depleted transplantation in children (dated by TCRdb to the mid-2010s). Library creation used PCR. Sequenced using an Illumina HiSeq 2500. Molecular barcoding was employed in the preparation of TCR libraries, with unique molecular identifiers being used to normalize TCRbeta repertoire quantification. In-frame beta chains were kept once TCRdb had trimmed the public reads at Q25 with fastp and called clones with MiXCR. Rows are unified per CDR3 protein, each entry keeping the most common DNA and genes. Recorded for this sample are fewer than 250,000 distinct CDR3 sequences; approximately 8% of them occurred a single time. Of the sample, roughly 6% is held by the ten largest clones. The treatment or condition label on this specimen signifies: allogeneic hematopoietic cell transplantation with graft depleted of TCRalphabeta T cells and CD19 B cells.

The sequencing here drew on PBMCs, mostly from graft donor cells, taken 180 days after TCRalphabeta/CD19-depleted stem cell transplant. These receptors were taken from a male patient aged 10-17 years who had a stem cell transplant for acute lymphoblastic leukemia, so the T cells may come from the graft donor.

This clonotype appeared a few times. This chain uses TRBV6-1 with TRBJ2-1; weak D call: TRBD2 (6 bases). Germline V gene sequence: CDR1 MNHNS, CDR2 SASEGT. Trimming cost V 5 bases and J 6 bases, with 17 bases left between them. This CDR3 has 15 amino acids. This chain's CDR3 is CASSQGGWAANEQFF. CDR3 DNA: TGTGCCAGCAGTCAGGGAGGTTGGGCGGCCAATGAGCAGTTCTTC.

This clonotype occurred a few times. This chain uses TRBV20-1 with TRBJ1-2; tentative D call: TRBD1 (6 bases). V lost 8 bases to trimming and J lost 4 bases, with 23 bases between them. This CDR3 is built from 15 residues. Germline V lookup: CDR1 DFQATT, CDR2 SNEGSKA (reference sequence). The CDR3 nucleotides read TGCAGTACCAGGACCCGACAGGCGCTCCTCTATGGCTACACCTTC. It codes for CSTRTRQALLYGYTF.

This clonotype was detected many times. The chain has TRBV5-6 and TRBJ1-6; D is perhaps TRBD1 (6 bases). V was clipped by 4 bases and J by 10 bases, with 12 bases between them. The CDR3 spans 13 residues. Germline values: CDR1 SGHDT, CDR2 YYEEEE. DNA of the CDR3: TGTGCCAGCAGCGGAACAGGGAAATCACCCCTCCACTTT. This translates into CASSGTGKSPLHF.

The sample holds many counts of this clonotype. The chain is built from TRBV6-5 and TRBJ1-6; a weak D match, TRBD1 (6 bases). The V and J ends lost 5 bases and 7 bases respectively, with 18 bases between them. In germline, CDR1 is MNHEY, CDR2 SVGAGI. The CDR3 spans 16 residues. The chain's CDR3 is CASSHRVGYRNSPLHF. In nucleotides, the CDR3 is TGTGCCAGCAGTCACAGGGTAGGGTATCGCAATTCACCCCTCCACTTT.

This clonotype was recorded at least ten times. V is TRBV12-3 or TRBV12-4 and J is TRBJ1-2, with TRBD1 identical over 8 bases. Unmatched junction bases numbered 7, after V lost 5 bases and J lost 8 bases. This CDR3 is 13 amino acids long. CDR3 sequence: CASSPTGEKGYTF. The CDR3 DNA reads TGTGCCAGCAGTCCGACAGGGGAGAAAGGCTACACCTTC.

CDR3 in DNA: TGTGCCAGCAGCCCGGGGCCGGGGGGCGGAAAGACCCAGTACTTC. Translated: CASSPGPGGGKTQYF. The V and J genes are TRBV4-2 and TRBJ2-5; a possible D gene is TRBD2 (7 bases). The CDR3 contains 15 residues. In germline, CDR1 is LGHNA, CDR2 YNFKEQ. The V and J ends lost 4 bases and 6 bases respectively, with 18 bases between them.

In its sample, this clonotype was seen a few times. V and J are TRBV6-2 or TRBV6-3 and TRBJ1-3; D gene ambiguous. Germline lookup yields CDR1 MNHEY and CDR2 SVGEGT. This CDR3 comprises 21 residues. Trimming removed 0 bases from V and 0 bases from J, with 24 bases in between. CDR3 amino acids: CASSYSRGIPGQASSGNTIYF. As DNA, the CDR3 is TGTGCCAGCAGTTACTCTCGAGGGATTCCGGGTCAGGCGAGCTCTGGAAACACCATATATTTT.

This clonotype was counted a few times. The chain has TRBV6-1 and TRBJ1-5, with 7 bases lining up with TRBD1. The CDR3 is 16 residues long. V gave up 2 bases and J gave up 3 bases; unmatched junction bases: 7. Germline V lookup: CDR1 MNHNS, CDR2 SASEGT. This CDR3 is CASSESGTALNQPQHF. The CDR3 DNA is TGTGCCAGCAGTGAATCCGGGACAGCCCTCAATCAGCCCCAGCATTTT.

This clonotype was counted ten times or more. The rearrangement links TRBV6-1 to TRBJ1-1; D might be TRBD1 (5 bases). CDR3 length: 13 amino acids. Looked up from germline, CDR1 is MNHNS and CDR2 is SASEGT. V shed 8 bases and J shed 1 base, with 11 bases lying between them. The chain's CDR3 is CASGGPGNTEAFF. CDR3 in DNA: TGTGCCAGCGGGGGTCCCGGGAACACTGAAGCTTTCTTT.

This clonotype appeared many times. The J gene is TRBJ1-1, the V gene TRBV15; D uncertain. The CDR3 spans 15 residues. Trimming left V 5 bases short and J 3 bases short, with 16 bases between. Germline V gives CDR1 LNHNV, CDR2 YYDKDF (reference sequence). The CDR3: CATSGRRGMYTEAFF. CDR3 nucleotide sequence: TGTGCCACCAGCGGTCGTCGGGGAATGTACACTGAAGCTTTCTTT.

This clonotype was counted between two and nine times. V is TRBV4-1 and J is TRBJ2-2; 11 nucleotides align to TRBD2. The CDR3 runs 16 residues. Germline CDR1 reads MGHRA; CDR2 reads YSYEKL. V trimming: 3 bases; J trimming: 5 bases; junction bases outside the gene matches: 5. The CDR3 protein is CASSQLAGGITGELFF. For the CDR3, the DNA is TGCGCCAGCAGCCAGTTAGCGGGAGGGATTACCGGGGAGCTGTTTTTT.

This clonotype has ten or more counts. The V call is TRBV20-1, the J call TRBJ2-4; D uncertain. CDR3 length: 15 residues. V was shortened by 3 bases and J by 0 bases, with 12 bases between the two germline ends. The germline gives CDR1 DFQATT, CDR2 SNEGSKA (reference sequence). Here the CDR3 reads CSASISNQAKNIQYF. CDR3 sequence (DNA): TGCAGTGCTAGTATATCTAACCAAGCCAAAAACATTCAGTACTTC.

This clonotype was seen many times. The chain combines TRBV9 with TRBJ1-3; 7 nucleotides agree with TRBD1. V dropped 7 bases and J dropped 2; count of bases not matched to a gene: 12. Germline CDR1 is SGDLS and CDR2 is YYNGEE. The CDR3 is 16 amino acids. In DNA form, the CDR3 reads TGTGCCAGCTCCGACAGGGATCGTAGCCCTGGAAACACCATATATTTT. Protein sequence: CASSDRDRSPGNTIYF.

With regard to this clonotype: Sequence at one end of the junction differs from germline and may be a read error. V is TRBV13 and J is TRBJ1-2; no firm D call. This CDR3 spans 13 amino acids. Germline V lookup: CDR1 PRHDT, CDR2 FYEKMQ (reference sequence). The CDR3 protein is CASSLGRPDGHTF. CDR3 nucleotide sequence: TGTGCCAGCAGCTTAGGAAGACCCGATGGCCACACCTTC. Supplemented by reference TRBV13 and TRBJ1-2, the full variable domain reads AAGVIQSPRHLIKEKRETATLKCYPIPRHDTVYWYQQGPGQDPQFLISFYEKMQSDKGSIPDRFSAQQFSDYHSELNMSSLELGDSALYFCASSLGRPDGHTFGSGTRLTVV.

Only one count was recorded for this clonotype. The CDR3 here is CASSQTERGRRYEQYF. For the CDR3, the DNA is TGTGCCAGCAGCCAAACTGAGCGCGGGAGGAGGTACGAGCAGTACTTC. V usage is TRBV4-2 and J usage is TRBJ2-7; 8 bases agree with TRBD2. Losses at the gene ends were 2 bases for V and 4 bases for J; bases not matched to a gene: 10. The CDR3 runs 16 residues. Germline CDR1 reads LGHNA; CDR2 reads YNFKEQ.

This clonotype came up many times. This chain links TRBV3-1 with TRBJ2-2; D is unresolved. The length of the CDR3 is 14 residues. From germline, CDR1 is LGHDT and CDR2 YNNKEL (reference sequence). Deletions cut 6 bases from V and 0 bases from J, with 8 bases between. DNA for the CDR3: TGTGCCAGCAGACAACCTCCGAACACCGGGGAGCTGTTTTTT. Encoded protein: CASRQPPNTGELFF. Combining the CDR3 with reference TRBV3-1 and TRBJ2-2 gives the whole variable domain DTAVSQTPKYLVTQMGNDKSIKCEQNLGHDTMYWYKQDSKKFLKIMFSYNNKELIINETVPNRFSPKSPDKAHLNLHINSLELGDSAVYFCASRQPPNTGELFFGEGSRLTVL.

This clonotype was detected many times. The chain is built from TRBV3-1 and TRBJ2-3; either TRBD1 or TRBD2 may fit D (5 bases each). Trimming cost V 0 bases and J 1 base, with 8 bases left between them. Looked up from germline, CDR1 is LGHDT and CDR2 is YNNKEL (reference sequence). CDR3 length: 15 residues. CDR3 residues: CASSQDLGGTDTQYF. DNA of the CDR3: TGTGCCAGCAGCCAAGATCTGGGGGGCACAGATACGCAGTATTTT.

This clonotype was detected many times. The chain has TRBV11-3 and TRBJ2-3; 7 nucleotides align to TRBD1. Trimming removed 3 bases from V and 1 base from J; junction bases left unmatched: 7. CDR3 length equals 16 residues. In germline, CDR1 is SGHNT, CDR2 YENEEA. This chain's CDR3 is CASSLTGWYGTDTQYF. The DNA for the CDR3 is TGTGCCAGCAGCTTGACAGGGTGGTATGGCACAGATACGCAGTATTTT.

This clonotype has ten or more counts. V usage is TRBV6-5 and J usage is TRBJ1-4; 9 bases align to TRBD1. Germline lookup yields CDR1 MNHEY and CDR2 SVGAGI. The CDR3 totals 17 residues. V lost 2 bases to trimming and J lost 5 bases; unmatched junction nucleotides: 9. For the CDR3, the DNA is TGTGCCAGCAGTTACCTCATACCCGGGACAGGGAATGAAAAACTGTTTTTT. Translating gives CASSYLIPGTGNEKLFF.